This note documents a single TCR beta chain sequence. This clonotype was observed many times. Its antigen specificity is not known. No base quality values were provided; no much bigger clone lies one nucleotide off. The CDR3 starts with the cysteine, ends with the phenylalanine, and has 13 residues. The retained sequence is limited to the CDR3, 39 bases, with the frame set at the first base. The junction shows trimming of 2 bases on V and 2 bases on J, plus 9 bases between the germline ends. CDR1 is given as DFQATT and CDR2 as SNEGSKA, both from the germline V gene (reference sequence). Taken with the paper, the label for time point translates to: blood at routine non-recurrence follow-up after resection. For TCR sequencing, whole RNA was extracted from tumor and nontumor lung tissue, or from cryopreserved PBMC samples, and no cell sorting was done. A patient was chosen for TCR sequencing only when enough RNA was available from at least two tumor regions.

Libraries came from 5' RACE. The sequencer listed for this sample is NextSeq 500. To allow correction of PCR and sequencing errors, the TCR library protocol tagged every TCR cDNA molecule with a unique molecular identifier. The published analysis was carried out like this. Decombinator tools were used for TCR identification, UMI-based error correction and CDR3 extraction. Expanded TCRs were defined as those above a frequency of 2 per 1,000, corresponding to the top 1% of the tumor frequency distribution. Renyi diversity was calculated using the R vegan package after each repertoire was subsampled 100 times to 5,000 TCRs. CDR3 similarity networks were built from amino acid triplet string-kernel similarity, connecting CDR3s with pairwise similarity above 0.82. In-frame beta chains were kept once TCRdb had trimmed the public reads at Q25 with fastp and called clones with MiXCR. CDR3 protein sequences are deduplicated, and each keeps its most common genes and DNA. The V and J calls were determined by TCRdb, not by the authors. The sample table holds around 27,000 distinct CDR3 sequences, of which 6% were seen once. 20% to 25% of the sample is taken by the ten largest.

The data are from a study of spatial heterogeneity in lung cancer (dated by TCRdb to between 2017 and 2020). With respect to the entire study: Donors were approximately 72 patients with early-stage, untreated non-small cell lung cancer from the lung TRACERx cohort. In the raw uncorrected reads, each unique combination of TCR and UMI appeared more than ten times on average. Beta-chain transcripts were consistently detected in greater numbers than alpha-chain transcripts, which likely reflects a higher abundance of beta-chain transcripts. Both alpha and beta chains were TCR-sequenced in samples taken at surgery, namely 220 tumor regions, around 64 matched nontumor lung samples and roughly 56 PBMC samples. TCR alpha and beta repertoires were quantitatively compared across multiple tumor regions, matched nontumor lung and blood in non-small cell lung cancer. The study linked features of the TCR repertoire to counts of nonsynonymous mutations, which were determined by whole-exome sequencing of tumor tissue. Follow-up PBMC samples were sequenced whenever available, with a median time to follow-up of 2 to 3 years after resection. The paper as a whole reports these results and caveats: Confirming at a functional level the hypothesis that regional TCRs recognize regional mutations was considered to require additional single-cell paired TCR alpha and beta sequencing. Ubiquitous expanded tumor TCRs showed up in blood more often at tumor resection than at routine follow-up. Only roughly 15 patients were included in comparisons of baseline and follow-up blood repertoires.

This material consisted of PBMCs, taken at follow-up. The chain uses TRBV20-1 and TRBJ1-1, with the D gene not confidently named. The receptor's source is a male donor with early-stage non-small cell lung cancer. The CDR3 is CSARHITNTEAFF. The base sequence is TGCAGTGCTAGACATATAACAAACACTGAAGCTTTCTTT.